These 20 T cell receptor beta chains were all obtained from the same sample, sequenced in a study of regulatory T cells in long-lasting Graves disease. Arm-PCR of CDR3 regions with iRepertoire HTBI primers generated TCR beta libraries. TCRdb passed the multiplex PCR reads through MiXCR, listing each CDR3 protein once. Here the sample spans roughly 500,000 distinct CDR3 sequences, approximately 22% being singletons. Time point indicated: persistent/refractory GD, antithyroid drugs over 5 years with positive TRAb. Researchers made the TCR library from RNA that was extracted from PBMCs. The specimen comprised peripheral blood mononuclear cells (PBMCs), sampled when the disease was refractory, from a patient treated with antithyroid drugs. These receptors came from a female donor with Graves disease.

In its sample, this clonotype was seen many times. This chain joins TRBV3-2 and TRBJ1-2. TRBV3-2 is an annotated pseudogene. The CDR3 is 13 amino acids. The CDR3: CASSQDGRTGYTF. The CDR3 bases are TGTGCCAGCAGCCAAGATGGGAGGACTGGCTACACCTTC.

This clonotype was observed many times. This chain links TRBV28 with TRBJ1-2, with D unresolved. The V end was cut by 7 bases, the J end by 0 bases, with 12 bases between. The CDR3 covers 14 residues. Germline CDR1 and CDR2: MDHEN and SYDVKM. In DNA, the CDR3 is TGTGCCAGCACTCTTTGGGGAGCTAACTATGGCTACACCTTC. Encoded protein: CASTLWGANYGYTF.

At least ten counts were recorded for this clonotype. The chain carries TRBV2 and TRBJ2-7; D is ambiguous. This CDR3 comprises 12 residues. The V end lost 3 bases, the J end lost 6 bases, and 9 bases lay between the germline ends. Looked up from germline, CDR1 is SNHLY and CDR2 is FYNNEI. Here the CDR3 reads CASSDFTSEQYF. CDR3 bases: TGTGCCAGCAGTGATTTTACGAGCGAGCAGTACTTC.

This clonotype was seen a few times. The chain uses TRBV29-1 and TRBJ2-7; 9 bases agree with TRBD1. Per the germline V gene, CDR1 is SQVTM and CDR2 is ANQGSEA. V was pared by 6 bases and J by 1 base, with 4 bases of the junction left unmatched. CDR3 length: 13 amino acids. The chain's CDR3 is CSVWTGESYEQYF. In nucleotides, the CDR3 is TGCAGCGTATGGACAGGGGAGTCCTACGAGCAGTACTTC.

This clonotype has only one observation. This may come from a read error, since a much larger clone is one base off. CDR3 residues: CAGSYEGHSYEQYF. The CDR3 DNA follows: TGTGCCGGCAGTTACGAGGGCCACTCCTACGAGCAGTACTTC. The V and J genes are TRBV6-5 and TRBJ2-7; perhaps TRBD2 as D (5 bases). CDR1 is MNHEY and CDR2 is SVGAGI in the germline V gene. The CDR3 contains 14 residues.

The chain employs TRBV10-3 and TRBJ2-7, with D hard to call. Germline CDR1 is ENHRY and CDR2 is SYGVKD. Trimming removed 6 bases from V and 5 bases from J, with 8 bases in between. The CDR3 is 11 amino acids. CDR3 protein: CAISDLDEQYF. CDR3 DNA: TGTGCCATCAGCGACTTAGACGAGCAGTACTTC.

As regards this clonotype: A much larger clone sits a single nucleotide away, making a read error possible. The CDR3 region has the DNA TGTGCCGGCAGCTTAGACAGGGGTTTCTACGAGCAGTACTTC. It encodes CAGSLDRGFYEQYF. The chain is built from TRBV7-2 and TRBJ2-7, with TRBD1 matching over 8 bases. The CDR3 runs to 14 residues. Germline-derived CDR1 and CDR2 are SGHTA and FQGNSA. Together with reference TRBV7-2 and TRBJ2-7, the CDR3 gives the full variable domain: GAGVSQSPSNKVTEKGKDVELRCDPISGHTALYWYRQSLGQGLEFLIYFQGNSAPDKSGLPSDRFSAERTGGSVSTLTIQRTQQEDSAVYLCAGSLDRGFYEQYFGPGTRLTVT.

This chain uses TRBV28 with TRBJ2-1; 8 positions agree with TRBD2. The germline V gene has CDR1 MDHEN and CDR2 SYDVKM. The CDR3 has 15 amino acids. The V gene end was trimmed by 7 bases and the J gene end by 6 bases; junction bases not matched to a gene: 11. CDR3 bases: TGTGCCAGCATCTTAAGCGGGAGCGCGGTCAATGAGCAGTTCTTC. This codes for CASILSGSAVNEQFF.

This clonotype was counted at least ten times. V usage is TRBV28 and J usage is TRBJ1-4; 7 bases match TRBD1. CDR3 length equals 14 residues. Germline V CDR1 and CDR2: MDHEN, SYDVKM. J lost 6 bases, V lost 4 bases, and 5 bases had no gene match. In DNA, the CDR3 is TGTGCCAGCAGTTGGGCCAGGGGGGATGAAAAACTGTTTTTT. Amino acid sequence: CASSWARGDEKLFF.

There are many counts of this clonotype. The V gene is TRBV28, the J gene TRBJ2-7; D is ambiguous. V dropped 4 bases and J dropped 3 bases, with 10 bases sitting between them. Germline CDR1 and CDR2: MDHEN and SYDVKM. The CDR3 length is 13 residues. The CDR3 loop reads CASSYPGFYEQYF. The CDR3 DNA is TGTGCCAGCAGTTACCCCGGGTTCTACGAGCAGTACTTC.

This clonotype was detected only a few times. The chain couples TRBV14 to TRBJ2-7; 9 bases line up with TRBD1. The CDR3 is 17 residues long. Germline CDR1 reads SGHDN; CDR2 reads FVKESK. J gave up 3 bases and V 3 bases, and 12 bases lay outside the gene matches. For the CDR3, the DNA is TGTGCCAGCAGCCACGGATGGGACAGGGAAAAAGTCTACGAGCAGTACTTC. Encoded protein: CASSHGWDREKVYEQYF.

This clonotype was seen just once. The chain is built from TRBV5-1 and TRBJ2-1; 8 bases line up with TRBD2. The CDR3 loop spans 16 amino acids. V lost 4 bases and J lost 5; bases outside the gene matches: 11. Germline CDR1 is SGHRS and CDR2 is YFSETQ. CDR3 region: CASSPEGGGNNNEQFF. CDR3 in DNA: TGCGCCAGCAGCCCCGAAGGCGGGGGGAATAACAATGAGCAGTTCTTC.

The table lists this clonotype with many counts. J is TRBJ2-7 and V is TRBV20-1; 10 positions match TRBD1. Germline trimming cut 5 bases from V and 5 bases from J; bases unmatched to any gene: 12. CDR1 and CDR2 (germline): DFQATT, SNEGSKA (reference sequence). The CDR3 sequence is 15 residues long. Here the CDR3 DNA reads TGCAGTGCTGACCCGCCGGGACAGGGGTCAAACGAGCAGTACTTC. This sequence encodes CSADPPGQGSNEQYF.

This clonotype was observed once. This chain uses TRBV6-2 or TRBV6-3 with TRBJ2-6; no definite D call. Trimming took 6 bases from V and 0 from J, leaving 9 bases between them. The CDR3 is 15 residues long. Germline V gives CDR1 MNHEY, CDR2 SVGEGT. CDR3 DNA sequence: TGTGCCAGCAGACAGTCAGGCTCTGGGGCCAACGTCCTGACTTTC. It yields the protein CASRQSGSGANVLTF.

The CDR3 DNA sequence: TGTGCCAGCAGTGAGCGGCAGCCTCTCACTGAAGCTTTCTTT. Encoded protein: CASSERQPLTEAFF. The V gene is TRBV6-2 or TRBV6-3, the J gene TRBJ1-1; D unresolved. V was trimmed by 5 bases and J by 4 bases, leaving 14 bases between them. Germline values: CDR1 MNHEY, CDR2 SVGEGT. This CDR3 has 14 residues.

Ten or more counts support this clonotype. The gene calls are TRBV24-1 and TRBJ2-5; D possibly corresponds to TRBD2 (6 bases). CDR3 length: 14 residues. In germline, CDR1 is KGHDR, CDR2 SFDVKD. V was trimmed by 6 bases and J by 0 bases, leaving 10 bases between them. CDR3 loop: CATSFSGYQETQYF. CDR3 nucleotides: TGTGCCACCAGTTTTAGCGGATACCAAGAGACCCAGTACTTC.

As for this clonotype: A much larger clone is a single base away; this may be a read error. The chain links TRBV20-1 to TRBJ2-7; a weak D match, TRBD2 (6 bases). Looked up from germline, CDR1 is DFQATT and CDR2 is SNEGSKA (reference sequence). The CDR3 contains 12 residues. V was pared by 3 bases and J by 10 bases, with 16 bases between. CDR3 sequence (DNA): TGCAGTGCTAGTAGCGGCGACGCCTACCAGTACTTC. It yields the protein CSASSGDAYQYF.

The sample holds many counts of this clonotype. The chain carries TRBV28 and TRBJ2-7, with a possible D match to TRBD1 (5 bases). The germline gives CDR1 MDHEN, CDR2 SYDVKM. This CDR3 comprises 13 residues. V lost 4 bases, J lost 2 bases, and 9 bases lay in between. The CDR3 nucleotides read TGTGCCAGCAGTTCCAGGGTTACCTACGAGCAGTACTTC. As protein: CASSSRVTYEQYF.

This clonotype has just a few counts. The gene calls are TRBV20-1 and TRBJ1-5, with 9 positions matching TRBD1. The CDR3 has 14 residues. Germline V gene lookup returns CDR1 DFQATT and CDR2 SNEGSKA (reference sequence). Germline trimming cut 3 bases from V and 10 bases from J; bases unmatched to any gene: 10. The CDR3 is CSASHTGGIIPQHF. Here the CDR3 DNA reads TGCAGTGCTAGTCATACAGGGGGCATAATTCCCCAGCATTTT.

This clonotype showed up many times. CDR3 sequence reads: CASSLQGANTGELFF. Written as DNA, the CDR3 is TGTGCCAGCAGTTTACAGGGGGCCAACACCGGGGAGCTGTTTTTT. The chain couples TRBV12-3 or TRBV12-4 to TRBJ2-2, with 8 bases identical to TRBD1. The CDR3 loop spans 15 amino acids. Unmatched junction bases numbered 1, after V lost 2 bases and J lost 2 bases.